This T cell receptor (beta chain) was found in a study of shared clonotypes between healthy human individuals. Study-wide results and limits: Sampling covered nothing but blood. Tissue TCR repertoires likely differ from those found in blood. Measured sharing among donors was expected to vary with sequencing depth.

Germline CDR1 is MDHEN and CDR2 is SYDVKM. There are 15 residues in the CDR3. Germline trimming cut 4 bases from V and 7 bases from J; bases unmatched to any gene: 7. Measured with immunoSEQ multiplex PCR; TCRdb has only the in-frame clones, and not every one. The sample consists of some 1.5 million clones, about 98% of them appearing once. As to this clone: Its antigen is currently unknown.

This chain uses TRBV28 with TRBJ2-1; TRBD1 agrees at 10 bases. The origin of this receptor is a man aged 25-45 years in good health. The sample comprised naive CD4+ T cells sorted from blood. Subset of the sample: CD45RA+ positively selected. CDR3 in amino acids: CASSSPGQGKNEQFF. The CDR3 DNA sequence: TGTGCCAGCAGTTCTCCGGGACAGGGGAAAAATGAGCAGTTCTTC.